This is a list of T cell receptor beta chains from one sample in a study of response to subunit inactivated influenza vaccine. From the RT-PCR reads, TCRdb called clonotypes with MiXCR, one entry per CDR3 protein. The sample records about half a million distinct CDR3 sequences, around 25% being singletons. Source: CD4+ T cells sorted from PBMCs, taken roughly 5 days after vaccination. These receptor sequences come from a man aged 45-60 years who received an inactivated influenza vaccine. Both conserved end residues are part of each CDR3. D genes are given only for firm matches. Not all rows give a size; the values are once, few, many and, for expanded clones, a class.

V gene	D gene	J gene	clone size	CDR3 protein	CDR3 DNA
TRBV29-1	.	TRBJ2-5	.	CSVDTRQETQYF	TGCAGCGTTGACACAAGACAAGAGACCCAGTACTTC
TRBV27	TRBD2	TRBJ2-7	few	CASSSLAGGRYEQYF	TGTGCCAGCAGTTCTCTAGCGGGAGGGCGCTACGAGCAGTACTTC
TRBV5-1	TRBD1	TRBJ2-1	few	CASSWGTAGLYNEQFF	TGCGCCAGCAGCTGGGGGACAGCTGGATTATACAATGAGCAGTTCTTC
TRBV10-3	TRBD1	TRBJ1-1	.	CAVRSGQGAGNTEAFF	TGTGCCGTCCGATCGGGACAGGGGGCTGGGAACACTGAAGCTTTCTTT
TRBV19	TRBD2	TRBJ2-2	.	CASSMRFSGSLRTGELFF	TGTGCCAGTAGTATGCGTTTTAGCGGGAGCCTCCGCACCGGGGAGCTGTTTTTT
TRBV12-3/TRBV12-4	TRBD1	TRBJ1-4	few	CASSNRGTNEKLFF	TGTGCCAGCAGTAACAGGGGGACTAATGAAAAACTGTTTTTT
TRBV10-3	.	TRBJ2-3	few	CAINSGGLSSTDTQYF	TGTGCCATCAACAGTGGGGGCCTCTCTAGCACAGATACGCAGTATTTT
TRBV6-5	TRBD1	TRBJ2-7	.	CASSYSGQGSYEQYF	TGTGCCAGCAGTTACTCGGGACAGGGGTCCTACGAGCAGTACTTC
TRBV6-1	.	TRBJ1-2	many	CASMSAGANYGYTF	TGTGCCAGCATGTCGGCAGGAGCTAACTATGGCTACACCTTC
TRBV7-2	TRBD2	TRBJ2-3	few	CASAGAGGPSDTQYF	TGTGCCAGCGCGGGAGCGGGAGGGCCTAGTGATACGCAGTATTTT
TRBV20-1	.	TRBJ1-4	few	CSARSQATNEKLFF	TGCAGTGCCCGGTCCCAGGCAACTAATGAAAAACTGTTTTTT
TRBV14	TRBD1	TRBJ2-7	many	CASSPGTGVYEQYF	TGTGCCAGCAGCCCGGGGACAGGGGTCTACGAGCAGTACTTC
TRBV20-1	.	TRBJ2-5	few	CSASDRTAQYF	TGCAGTGCTTCGGACAGAACCGCCCAGTACTTC
TRBV5-1	TRBD1	TRBJ2-7	.	CASSSAGTGYSYEQYF	TGCGCCAGCAGCTCGGCCGGGACAGGGTATTCCTACGAGCAGTACTTC
TRBV10-3	.	TRBJ2-2	few	CAISWMQNTGELFF	TGTGCCATCAGTTGGATGCAGAACACCGGGGAGCTGTTTTTT
TRBV29-1	TRBD2	TRBJ2-2	.	CSVRTSVPGELFF	TGCAGCGTCCGGACTAGCGTCCCCGGGGAGCTGTTTTTT
TRBV10-3	TRBD2	TRBJ2-1	.	CAISGTSGESYNEQFF	TGTGCCATCAGTGGGACTAGCGGGGAATCCTACAATGAGCAGTTCTTC
TRBV7-2	.	TRBJ2-7	.	CASSPQQIYEQYF	TGTGCCAGCAGCCCGCAACAGATCTACGAGCAGTACTTC